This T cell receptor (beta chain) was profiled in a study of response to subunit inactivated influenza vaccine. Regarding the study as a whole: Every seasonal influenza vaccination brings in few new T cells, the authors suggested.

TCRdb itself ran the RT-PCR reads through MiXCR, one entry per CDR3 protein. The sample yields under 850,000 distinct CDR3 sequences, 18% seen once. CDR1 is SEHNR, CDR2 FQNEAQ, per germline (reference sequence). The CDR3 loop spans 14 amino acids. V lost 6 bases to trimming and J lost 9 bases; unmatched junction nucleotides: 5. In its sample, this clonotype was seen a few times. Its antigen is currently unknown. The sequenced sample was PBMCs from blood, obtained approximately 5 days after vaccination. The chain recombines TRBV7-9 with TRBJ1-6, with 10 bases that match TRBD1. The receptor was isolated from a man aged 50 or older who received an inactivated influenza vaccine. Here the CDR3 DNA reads TGTGCCAGCAGGGGACAGGGGATGGGTTCACCCCTCCACTTT. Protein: CASRGQGMGSPLHF.